Following are 31 T cell receptor beta chains from one sample sequenced in a study of T cell changes during pregnancy in multiple sclerosis (dated by TCRdb to 2018 to 2020). The method behind the library was the immunoSEQ multiplex PCR assay. TCRdb retrieved this table from immuneACCESS and kept in-frame rearrangements only. Not all clones are present; in checked studies, unresolved V genes account for under half, and no reason is known for the remainder. Here the sample has roughly 86,000 clones; approximately 92% occur a single time. Approximately 2.6% of the sample belongs to the ten largest clones. This specimen consisted of peripheral blood, obtained in the first trimester of pregnancy. The receptors come from a female donor with multiple sclerosis, enrolled in a pregnancy study.

The chain uses TRBV4-1 and TRBJ2-1, with 10 bases fitting TRBD2. There are 18 residues in the CDR3. CDR1 MGHRA and CDR2 YSYEKL come from the germline V gene. After removal of 0 bases from V and 14 bases from J, the junction contained 19 bases not matched to a gene. The CDR3 reads CASSQDSRAGLAGVFEFF. CDR3 sequence (DNA): TGCGCCAGCAGCCAAGATTCTCGGGCTGGCCTAGCGGGAGTGTTTGAGTTCTTC.

The V gene is TRBV14, the J gene TRBJ2-1; no reliable D call. Germline loops: CDR1 SGHDN, CDR2 FVKESK. Deletions cut 0 bases from V and 3 bases from J, with 9 bases between. CDR3 size: 15 residues. The CDR3 region is CASSQDPDIYNEQFF. The CDR3 nucleotides read TGTGCCAGCAGCCAAGATCCAGACATCTACAATGAGCAGTTCTTC.

This sequence joins TRBV6-9 and TRBJ2-2; 10 bases are a match to TRBD1. From germline, CDR1 is MNHGY and CDR2 SVAAGI. The CDR3 runs 19 residues. The junction had 16 bases not matched to a gene; V was cut back by 6 bases and J by 3 bases. CDR3 sequence reads: CASSPTGGGGSSDTGELFF. The CDR3 DNA sequence: TGTGCCAGCAGCCCGACAGGGGGCGGCGGTTCTTCCGACACCGGGGAGCTGTTTTTT.

The rearrangement uses TRBV30 and TRBJ2-1, with TRBD1 identical over 8 bases. The CDR3 is 16 residues long. The germline CDR1 and CDR2 sequences are GTSNPN and SVGIG (reference sequence). J was trimmed by 4 bases and V by 0 bases; bases with no gene match: 8. The CDR3 coding sequence is TGTGCCTGGAGTGTAGAAGGGACAGGAATATACAATGAGCAGTTCTTC. The encoded protein is CAWSVEGTGIYNEQFF.

The chain employs TRBV7-2 and TRBJ1-2; D not certain. This CDR3 region has 16 residues. Germline V gene data show CDR1 as SGHTA and CDR2 as FQGNSA. Trimming left V 5 bases short and J 4 bases short, with 20 bases between. CDR3 nucleotides: TGTGCCAGCAGCCCTGGTTCGGCGGGGTTGGTCTATGGCTACACCTTC. It specifies CASSPGSAGLVYGYTF.

This chain connects TRBV6-5 to TRBJ2-7, with D maybe TRBD2 (6 bases). Germline CDR1 reads MNHEY; CDR2 reads SVGAGI. V was clipped by 5 bases and J by 0 bases, with 8 bases between them. The CDR3 length is 13 residues. This CDR3 is CASSGGTSYEQYF. DNA of the CDR3: TGTGCCAGCAGTGGGGGGACCTCCTACGAGCAGTACTTC.

The genes are TRBV28 and TRBJ2-1, with 9 bases fitting TRBD2. The CDR3 has 13 amino acids. Germline CDR1 MDHEN, CDR2 SYDVKM. V dropped 7 bases and J dropped 12; count of bases not matched to a gene: 10. The CDR3 region is CASTLGVAGVQFF. The DNA for the CDR3 is TGTGCCAGCACCTTGGGGGTAGCGGGAGTGCAGTTCTTC.

The rearrangement uses TRBV5-1 and TRBJ1-1; D is perhaps TRBD1 (5 bases). The CDR3 is made up of 15 amino acids. V lost 1 base to trimming and J lost 3 bases, with 13 bases between them. The germline V gene encodes CDR1 SGHRS and CDR2 YFSETQ. The CDR3, as DNA: TGCGCCAGCAGCTTGTGGCTCAGGGTGGACACTGAAGCTTTCTTT. Protein: CASSLWLRVDTEAFF.

V is TRBV28 and J is TRBJ2-3, with D possibly being TRBD2 (5 bases). The CDR3 consists of 14 residues. Germline V gene lookup returns CDR1 MDHEN and CDR2 SYDVKM. The germline V and J ends were trimmed by 10 bases and 0 bases, with 14 bases remaining between them. CDR3 loop: CATIRSGSTDTQYF. The CDR3 nucleotides read TGTGCCACCATAAGGTCGGGGAGCACAGATACGCAGTATTTT.

This chain connects TRBV9 to TRBJ1-1; tentative D call: TRBD1 (5 bases). V shed 0 bases and J shed 3 bases, with 18 bases lying between them. CDR3 length equals 17 residues. Germline CDR1 and CDR2: SGDLS and YYNGEE. The CDR3: CASSVALKQAQDTEAFF. The CDR3 nucleotides read TGTGCCAGCAGCGTAGCTTTAAAACAGGCCCAGGACACTGAAGCTTTCTTT.

The chain has TRBV9 and TRBJ2-1, with TRBD2 as a possible D gene (6 bases). The CDR3 has 14 amino acids. Trimming stripped 4 bases from V and 3 bases from J, with 11 bases between. The germline gives CDR1 SGDLS, CDR2 YYNGEE. CDR3 nucleotide sequence: TGTGCCAGCAGCTTTAGCGGACGCTACAATGAGCAGTTCTTC. This gives the protein CASSFSGRYNEQFF.

The J gene is TRBJ2-7, the V gene TRBV7-6, with 13 bases matching TRBD2. Germline V gene data show CDR1 as SGHVS and CDR2 as FNYEAQ. V dropped 5 bases and J dropped 5; count of bases not matched to a gene: 3. The CDR3 loop spans 14 amino acids. CDR3 in amino acids: CASSPGTSGNEQYF. The CDR3 bases are TGTGCCAGCAGCCCGGGGACTAGCGGGAACGAGCAGTACTTC.

This chain uses TRBV30 with TRBJ1-2; D not certain. Germline V gene data show CDR1 as GTSNPN and CDR2 as SVGIG (reference sequence). V gave up 0 bases and J gave up 1 base, with 6 bases separating them. The CDR3 is made up of 13 amino acids. CDR3 coding DNA: TGTGCCTGGAGTGTACAGCTTAACTATGGCTACACCTTC. Residues: CAWSVQLNYGYTF.

The chain joins TRBV19 to TRBJ2-1; no definite D call. Trimming shortened V by 2 bases and J by 6 bases, and 8 bases separated the two germline ends. Germline assignment: CDR1 LNHDA and CDR2 SQIVND (reference sequence). This CDR3 is built from 13 residues. The CDR3 DNA is TGTGCCAGTAGTATACAAGCAAGCAATGAGCAGTTCTTC. Protein: CASSIQASNEQFF.

The chain uses TRBV6-5 and TRBJ2-1; 8 bases are a match to TRBD2. CDR1 is MNHEY and CDR2 is SVGAGI in the germline V gene. This CDR3 has 14 residues. Losses at the gene ends were 4 bases for V and 4 bases for J; bases not matched to a gene: 3. The CDR3 region is CASSSSGSYNEQFF. The CDR3 bases are TGTGCCAGCAGTTCCAGCGGGAGTTACAATGAGCAGTTCTTC.

In nucleotides, the CDR3 is TGCAGTGCTTACCTAAATGAAAAACTGTTTTTT. Its translation is CSAYLNEKLFF. This rearrangement joins TRBV20-1 to TRBJ1-4; D remains unclear. Germline CDR1 reads DFQATT; CDR2 reads SNEGSKA (reference sequence). Trimming removed 5 bases at V and 5 bases at J, with 6 bases between. CDR3 length: 11 residues.

The J gene is TRBJ1-1, the V gene TRBV29-1; 9 bases line up with TRBD1. V was clipped by 3 bases and J by 2 bases; unmatched bases: 10. The length of the CDR3 is 16 residues. CDR1 is SQVTM, CDR2 ANQGSEA, per germline. The CDR3 region is CSVEGQGHLKNTEAFF. CDR3 in DNA: TGCAGCGTTGAGGGACAGGGCCATTTAAAAAACACTGAAGCTTTCTTT.

The gene calls are TRBV28 and TRBJ2-3; D may be TRBD1 (5 bases). The CDR3 length is 13 residues. Deletions cut 8 bases from V and 4 bases from J, with 13 bases between. Germline lookup yields CDR1 MDHEN and CDR2 SYDVKM. CDR3 coding DNA: TGTGCCAGCCTGGCAGGGTGGCCAGATACGCAGTATTTT. Its translation is CASLAGWPDTQYF.

The chain couples TRBV6-6 to TRBJ1-1, with no clear D. CDR3 size: 12 residues. Germline assignment: CDR1 MNHNY and CDR2 SVGAGI (reference sequence). V gave up 8 bases and J gave up 3 bases, with 10 bases separating them. The DNA for the CDR3 is TGTGCCAGCGGGTCCCGGGACACTGAAGCTTTCTTT. Its protein product is CASGSRDTEAFF.

The chain is built from TRBV10-3 and TRBJ2-3; 8 nucleotides match TRBD1. V trimming: 10 bases; J trimming: 6 bases; junction bases outside the gene matches: 12. Looked up from germline, CDR1 is ENHRY and CDR2 is SYGVKD. The CDR3 has 14 residues. Written as DNA, the CDR3 is TGTGCCACCTTACAGGGGGAACTGCTTGATACGCAGTATTTT. As protein: CATLQGELLDTQYF.

This sequence joins TRBV18 and TRBJ2-1; D is perhaps TRBD1 (5 bases). The CDR3 has 13 residues. V shed 10 bases and J shed 4 bases, with 14 bases lying between them. In germline, CDR1 is KGHSH, CDR2 LQKENI. The CDR3 bases are TGTGCCATCGGAAGGGGCCTGTACAATGAGCAGTTCTTC. Amino acids: CAIGRGLYNEQFF.

The chain links TRBV19 to TRBJ2-7; 11 bases match TRBD1. After removal of 9 bases from V and 3 bases from J, the junction contained 4 bases not matched to a gene. CDR1 and CDR2 (germline): LNHDA, SQIVND (reference sequence). The CDR3 extends over 13 amino acids. In DNA form, the CDR3 reads TGTGCCAGCACCGGGACAGGGGGCTACGAGCAGTACTTC. Its translation is CASTGTGGYEQYF.

The chain couples TRBV19 to TRBJ2-7; 8 nucleotides align to TRBD2. CDR3 length: 14 residues. V lost 7 bases to trimming and J lost 3 bases; unmatched junction nucleotides: 8. The germline CDR1 and CDR2 sequences are LNHDA and SQIVND (reference sequence). Written as DNA, the CDR3 is TGTGCCAGTACCAAGCGGGAGTCCTGCTACGAGCAGTACTTC. It translates to CASTKRESCYEQYF. Full variable domain (missing parts from reference TRBV19 and TRBJ2-7): DGGITQSPKYLFRKEGQNVTLSCEQNLNHDAMYWYRQDPGQGLRLIYYSQIVNDFQKGDIAEGYSVSREKKESFPLTVTSAQKNPTAFYLCASTKRESCYEQYFGPGTRLTVT.

The J gene is TRBJ1-4, the V gene TRBV9; 11 positions agree with TRBD1. The CDR3 extends over 14 amino acids. The junction had 3 bases not matched to a gene; V was cut back by 4 bases and J by 7 bases. Germline V gene data show CDR1 as SGDLS and CDR2 as YYNGEE. In DNA, the CDR3 is TGTGCCAGCAGCCCGGGACAGGGGGTTGAAAAACTGTTTTTT. It is translated as CASSPGQGVEKLFF.

CDR3 loop: CASTLTQETQYF. The CDR3 DNA sequence: TGTGCCAGCACGCTCACTCAAGAGACCCAGTACTTC. The chain carries TRBV6-1 and TRBJ2-5; unclear D gene. Germline CDR1 is MNHNS and CDR2 is SASEGT. With 7 bases removed from V and 2 bases from J, the gap between germline ends came to 8 bases. The CDR3 sequence is 12 residues long.

The chain uses TRBV6-5 and TRBJ2-1; 8 bases fit TRBD2. Germline assignment: CDR1 MNHEY and CDR2 SVGAGI. The V and J ends lost 0 bases and 10 bases, in that order; junction bases with no gene match: 5. The CDR3 is 14 residues long. CDR3 DNA: TGTGCCAGCAGTTACTCGGCGGGGGGATGGGAGCAGTTCTTC. It is translated as CASSYSAGGWEQFF.

The rearrangement joins TRBV5-8 to TRBJ2-7, with D perhaps TRBD2 (6 bases). The CDR3 length is 14 residues. Between the trimmed V and J ends, which lost 2 bases and 3 bases, there was a span of 12 bases. Germline CDR1 reads SGHTS; CDR2 reads YDEGEE. The CDR3 sequence: CASSLTGLHYEQYF. DNA of the CDR3: TGTGCCAGCAGCTTAACGGGACTCCACTACGAGCAGTACTTC. The variable domain in full, with the rest retrieved from reference TRBV5-8 and TRBJ2-7, is EAGVTQSPTHLIKTRGQQATLRCSPISGHTSVYWYQQALGLGLQFLLWYDEGEERNRGNFPPRFSGRQFPNYSSELNVNALELEDSALYLCASSLTGLHYEQYFGPGTRLTVT.

The rearrangement uses TRBV7-9 and TRBJ2-3; tentatively, D is TRBD1 (6 bases). The CDR3 is 16 amino acids. Trimming took off 5 bases at V and 6 bases at J, with 21 bases between the two ends. CDR1 and CDR2 from the germline V gene are SEHNR and FQNEAQ (reference sequence). CDR3 loop: CASSPGTWGRWDTQYF. For the CDR3, the DNA is TGTGCCAGCAGCCCCGGGACATGGGGTAGATGGGATACGCAGTATTTT.

The chain is built from TRBV28 and TRBJ2-7; D not resolved. V was shortened by 3 bases and J by 3 bases, with 24 bases between the two germline ends. CDR1 MDHEN and CDR2 SYDVKM come from the germline V gene. This CDR3 is 18 amino acids long. CDR3: CASSFDALSGLPLYEQYF. CDR3 nucleotides: TGTGCCAGCAGTTTCGATGCGCTTTCGGGTCTCCCCCTCTACGAGCAGTACTTC.

The rearrangement uses TRBV9 and TRBJ1-2; the match to TRBD1 covers 7 bases. The CDR3 is 17 residues long. V gave up 0 bases and J gave up 7 bases; unmatched junction bases: 15. From germline, CDR1 is SGDLS and CDR2 YYNGEE. For the CDR3, the DNA is TGTGCCAGCAGCGTAGAGTCCCTCCCAAGGGGGCCTCGTGGCTACACCTTC. It codes for CASSVESLPRGPRGYTF.

V and J are TRBV7-9 and TRBJ1-2, with D uncertain. V lost 4 bases, J lost 8 bases, and 26 bases lay in between. The CDR3 is 17 residues long. Germline CDR1 SEHNR, CDR2 FQNEAQ (reference sequence). The CDR3 is CASSSEVSRWKSGGYTF. The CDR3 DNA reads as TGTGCCAGCAGCTCCGAGGTGTCGAGATGGAAATCGGGGGGCTACACCTTC. Using reference TRBV7-9 and TRBJ1-2 for the parts outside the CDR3, the full variable domain is DTGVSQNPRHKITKRGQNVTFRCDPISEHNRLYWYRQTLGQGPEFLTYFQNEAQLEKSRLLSDRFSAERPKGSFSTLEIQRTEQGDSAMYLCASSSEVSRWKSGGYTFGSGTRLTVV.